The 17 T cell receptor beta chains below come from one sample, sequenced in a study of shared clonotypes between healthy human individuals. Profiled with immunoSEQ multiplex PCR; TCRdb holds only in-frame clones, not every one. The repertoire holds 650,000 to 700,000 clones, with about 92% as singletons. Sequencing used memory CD8+ T cells from PBMCs. Documented subset: CD45RO+ cells pooled with CCR7-negative TemRA cells. Receptors were obtained from a man between 18 and 29 years old in good health. Some clones in this sample may be carry-over from other donors' samples.

The chain joins TRBV7-9 to TRBJ2-5, with D perhaps being TRBD1 or TRBD2 (7 bases each). The length of the CDR3 is 16 residues. V was cut by 5 bases and J by 1 base, with 17 bases left in between. Germline V lookup: CDR1 SEHNR, CDR2 FQNEAQ (reference sequence). The CDR3 DNA sequence: TGTGCCAGCAGCAGCCCCGACAGGGAGGGCCAAGAGACCCAGTACTTC. Protein product: CASSSPDREGQETQYF. The full variable domain, completed using reference TRBV7-9 and TRBJ2-5, is DTGVSQNPRHKITKRGQNVTFRCDPISEHNRLYWYRQTLGQGPEFLTYFQNEAQLEKSRLLSDRFSAERPKGSFSTLEIQRTEQGDSAMYLCASSSPDREGQETQYFGPGTRLLVL.

The chain uses TRBV28 and TRBJ1-1, with D possibly being TRBD1 (6 bases). Germline CDR1 reads MDHEN; CDR2 reads SYDVKM. Trimming took off 1 base at V and 8 bases at J, with 14 bases between the two ends. The CDR3 sequence is 14 residues long. The CDR3 protein is CASSLFVRGWEAFF. CDR3 DNA sequence: TGTGCCAGCAGTTTATTCGTCAGGGGATGGGAAGCTTTCTTT.

This clone has just a few counts. The chain carries TRBV4-2 and TRBJ2-6, with 8 bases identical to TRBD1. The V gene end was trimmed by 3 bases and the J gene end by 2 bases; junction bases not matched to a gene: 3. In germline, CDR1 is LGHNA, CDR2 YNFKEQ. This CDR3 has 16 amino acids. This chain's CDR3 is CASSQEQGAGANVLTF. DNA for the CDR3: TGTGCCAGCAGCCAGGAACAGGGGGCTGGGGCCAACGTCCTGACTTTC.

The chain carries TRBV30 and TRBJ2-3, with 7 bases aligning to TRBD2. The CDR3 covers 14 residues. The V segment lost 2 bases and the J segment 2 bases; nucleotides outside the gene matches: 4. The germline V gene has CDR1 GTSNPN and CDR2 SVGIG (reference sequence). The CDR3 nucleotides are TGTGCCTGGAGTCGCGGGAGCCTCACAGATACGCAGTATTTT. It specifies CAWSRGSLTDTQYF.

V usage is TRBV27 and J usage is TRBJ1-1; D gene uncertain. Between the trimmed V and J ends, which lost 2 bases and 2 bases, there was a span of 12 bases. The CDR3 loop spans 15 amino acids. From germline, CDR1 is MNHEY and CDR2 SMNVEV (reference sequence). The chain's CDR3 is CASSLDRTPNTEAFF. The CDR3 region has the DNA TGTGCCAGCAGTTTAGATCGGACCCCTAACACTGAAGCTTTCTTT.

CDR3 sequence (DNA): TGTGCCAGCAGTATTACACCCACAACCGGAGAAGTCTACGAGCAGTACTTC. The encoded protein is CASSITPTTGEVYEQYF. The chain is built from TRBV2 and TRBJ2-7; D remains ambiguous. Per germline, CDR1 SNHLY and CDR2 FYNNEI. This CDR3 spans 17 amino acids. Trimming removed 5 bases at V and 3 bases at J, with 23 bases between.

The V gene is TRBV18, the J gene TRBJ1-1, with a tentative D call TRBD1 (5 bases). CDR1 KGHSH and CDR2 LQKENI come from the germline V gene. This CDR3 is built from 13 residues. V was trimmed by 6 bases and J by 3 bases, leaving 11 bases between them. This chain's CDR3 is CASSRGIHTEAFF. In DNA, the CDR3 is TGTGCCAGCTCTCGGGGCATACACACTGAAGCTTTCTTT.

The V call is TRBV7-8, the J call TRBJ1-4, with D perhaps matching TRBD1 (5 bases). The V and J ends lost 5 bases and 0 bases respectively, with 16 bases between them. CDR3 length: 17 residues. Germline CDR1 is SGHVS and CDR2 is FQNEAQ. DNA for the CDR3: TGTGCCAGCAGCCATCCCCGGGGGGAGTCAACTAATGAAAAACTGTTTTTT. Protein product: CASSHPRGESTNEKLFF.

The J gene is TRBJ2-3, the V gene TRBV27, with D perhaps TRBD1 or TRBD2 (6 bases each). Trimming took off 5 bases at V and 3 bases at J, with 18 bases between the two ends. The CDR3 contains 16 residues. The germline V gene encodes CDR1 MNHEY and CDR2 SMNVEV (reference sequence). The CDR3 loop reads CASSPGATESTDTQYF. In nucleotides, the CDR3 is TGTGCCAGCAGTCCGGGGGCTACCGAGAGTACAGATACGCAGTATTTT.

The chain employs TRBV11-2 and TRBJ1-3, with D maybe TRBD1 (5 bases). The CDR3 has 17 amino acids. CDR1 and CDR2 (germline): SGHAT, FQNNGV. The V end lost 4 bases, the J end lost 0 bases, and 16 bases lay between the germline ends. The CDR3 reads CASSSGPIKSSGNTIYF. Here the CDR3 DNA reads TGTGCCAGCAGCTCGGGACCCATCAAGAGCTCTGGAAACACCATATATTTT.

This chain joins TRBV6-5 and TRBJ1-2; D uncertain. Germline CDR1 and CDR2: MNHEY and SVGAGI. The CDR3 consists of 11 residues. V gave up 8 bases and J gave up 11 bases, with 15 bases separating them. In nucleotides, the CDR3 is TGTGCCAGCGCTTCCGGCTGGAGGTACACCTTC. Amino acids: CASASGWRYTF.

The chain couples TRBV29-1 to TRBJ2-7, with D perhaps assigned TRBD1 or TRBD2 (6 bases each). From germline, CDR1 is SQVTM and CDR2 ANQGSEA. There are 12 residues in the CDR3. With 4 bases removed from V and 5 bases from J, the gap between germline ends came to 12 bases. CDR3 DNA: TGCAGCGTTGCGGGGGCGCGGGACGAGCAGTACTTC. Translation: CSVAGARDEQYF.

The sample holds one count of this clone. J is TRBJ1-5 and V is TRBV6-6; maybe TRBD1 (5 bases). V was cut by 2 bases and J by 10 bases, with 18 bases left in between. The CDR3 consists of 15 residues. The germline V gene has CDR1 MNHNY and CDR2 SVGAGI (reference sequence). For the CDR3, the DNA is TGTGCCAGCAGTTACAATGTAGGGGCTCAAGGACCCCAGCATTTT. Its protein is CASSYNVGAQGPQHF.

V gene TRBV29-1 combines with J gene TRBJ2-1, with a tentative D call TRBD2 (6 bases). The V gene's germline CDR1 is SQVTM and CDR2 ANQGSEA. There are 15 residues in the CDR3. Trimming left V 6 bases short and J 2 bases short, with 17 bases between. Written as DNA, the CDR3 is TGCAGCGTGCGGGGCAGGGCCGCTCCCTACAATGAGCAGTTCTTC. It specifies CSVRGRAAPYNEQFF.

This clone occurred once. This CDR3 reads CASSESFGVGEQYF. The CDR3, as DNA: TGCGCCAGCAGTGAGAGCTTCGGGGTTGGCGAGCAGTACTTC. The chain couples TRBV10-2 to TRBJ2-7, with D perhaps matching TRBD2 (5 bases). Deletions cut 2 bases from V and 6 bases from J, with 14 bases between. The CDR3 contains 14 residues. CDR1 is WSHSY and CDR2 is SAAADI in the germline V gene.

The chain recombines TRBV28 with TRBJ2-1, with 9 bases identical to TRBD2. V shed 5 bases and J 6 bases; nucleotides not matched to a gene: 5. CDR1 and CDR2 from the germline V gene are MDHEN and SYDVKM. This CDR3 region has 14 residues. The CDR3 sequence: CASSPSGEINEQFF. The DNA for the CDR3 is TGTGCCAGCAGTCCTAGCGGGGAAATCAATGAGCAGTTCTTC.

The rearrangement links TRBV9 to TRBJ2-5; 9 nucleotides align to TRBD1. From germline, CDR1 is SGDLS and CDR2 YYNGEE. The CDR3 extends over 16 amino acids. V gave up 3 bases and J gave up 4 bases; unmatched junction bases: 10. The CDR3 protein is CASSGGHRGPGETQYF. In nucleotides, the CDR3 is TGTGCCAGCAGCGGGGGCCACAGGGGGCCGGGAGAGACCCAGTACTTC.